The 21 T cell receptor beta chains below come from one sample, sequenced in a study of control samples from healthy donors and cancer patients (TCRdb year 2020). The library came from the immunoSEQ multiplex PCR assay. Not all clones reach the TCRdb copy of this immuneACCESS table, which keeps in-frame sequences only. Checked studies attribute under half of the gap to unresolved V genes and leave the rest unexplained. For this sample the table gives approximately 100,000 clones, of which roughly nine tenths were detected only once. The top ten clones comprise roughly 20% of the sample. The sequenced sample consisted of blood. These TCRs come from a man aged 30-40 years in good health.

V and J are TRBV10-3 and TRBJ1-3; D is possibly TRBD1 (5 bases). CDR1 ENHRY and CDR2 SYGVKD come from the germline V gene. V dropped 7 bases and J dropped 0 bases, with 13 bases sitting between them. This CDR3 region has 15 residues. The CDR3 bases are TGTGCCATCAATAAGGGCGACAGCTCTGGAAACACCATATATTTT. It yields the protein CAINKGDSSGNTIYF.

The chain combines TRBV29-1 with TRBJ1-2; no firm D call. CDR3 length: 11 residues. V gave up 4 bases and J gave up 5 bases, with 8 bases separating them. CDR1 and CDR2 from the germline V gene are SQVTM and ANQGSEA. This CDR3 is CSVVSMYGYTF. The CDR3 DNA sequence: TGCAGCGTTGTATCAATGTATGGCTACACCTTC.

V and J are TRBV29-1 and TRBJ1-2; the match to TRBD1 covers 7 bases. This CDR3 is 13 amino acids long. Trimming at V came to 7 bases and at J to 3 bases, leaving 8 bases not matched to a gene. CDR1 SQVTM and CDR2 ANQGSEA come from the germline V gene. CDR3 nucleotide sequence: TGCAGCGGAAGACAGGGAAACGACTATGGCTACACCTTC. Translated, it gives CSGRQGNDYGYTF.

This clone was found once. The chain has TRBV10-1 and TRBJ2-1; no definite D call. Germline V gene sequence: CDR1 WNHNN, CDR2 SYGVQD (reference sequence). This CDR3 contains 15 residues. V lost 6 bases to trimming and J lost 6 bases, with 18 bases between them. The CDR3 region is CASRTPDEVGNEQFF. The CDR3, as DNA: TGCGCCAGCAGGACTCCTGACGAGGTAGGCAATGAGCAGTTCTTC.

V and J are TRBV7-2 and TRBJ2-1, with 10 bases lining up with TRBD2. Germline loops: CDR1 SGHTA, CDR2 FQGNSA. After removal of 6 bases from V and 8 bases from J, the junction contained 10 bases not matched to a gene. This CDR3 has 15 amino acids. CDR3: CASRASGGHKDEQFF. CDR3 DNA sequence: TGTGCCAGCAGGGCTAGCGGGGGCCACAAGGATGAGCAGTTCTTC.

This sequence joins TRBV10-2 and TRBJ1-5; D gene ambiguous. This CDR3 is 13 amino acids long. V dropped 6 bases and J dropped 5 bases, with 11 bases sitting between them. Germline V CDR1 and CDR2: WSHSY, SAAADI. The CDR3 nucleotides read TGCGCCAGCAGGGTAAGACCCGATCAGCCCCAGCATTTT. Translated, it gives CASRVRPDQPQHF.

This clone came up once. The CDR3 spells CASSNIVNTEAFF. The CDR3 DNA reads as TGTGCCAGCAGCAACATAGTGAACACTGAAGCTTTCTTT. V is TRBV9 and J is TRBJ1-1, with no clear D. Germline CDR1 reads SGDLS; CDR2 reads YYNGEE. Trimming took 4 bases from V and 0 from J, leaving 7 bases between them. This CDR3 spans 13 amino acids.

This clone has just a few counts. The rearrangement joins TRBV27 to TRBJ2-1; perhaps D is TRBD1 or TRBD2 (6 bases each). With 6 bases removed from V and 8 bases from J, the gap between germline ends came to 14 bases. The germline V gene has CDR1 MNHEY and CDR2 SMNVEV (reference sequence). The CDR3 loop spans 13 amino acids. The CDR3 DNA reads TGTGCCAGCAGGGTAGGGGGAGGCGATGAGCAGTTCTTC. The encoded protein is CASRVGGGDEQFF.

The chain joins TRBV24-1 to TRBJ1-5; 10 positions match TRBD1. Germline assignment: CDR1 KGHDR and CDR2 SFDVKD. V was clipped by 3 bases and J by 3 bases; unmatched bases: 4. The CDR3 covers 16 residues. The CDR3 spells CATSDRQGAFNQPQHF. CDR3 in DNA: TGTGCCACCAGTGATAGACAGGGGGCTTTCAATCAGCCCCAGCATTTT.

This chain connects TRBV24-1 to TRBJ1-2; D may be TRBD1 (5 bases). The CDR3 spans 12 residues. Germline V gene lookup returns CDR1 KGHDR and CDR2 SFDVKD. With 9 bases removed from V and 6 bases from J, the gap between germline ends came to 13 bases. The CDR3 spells CATRGMDDGYTF. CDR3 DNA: TGTGCCACCCGGGGGATGGATGATGGCTACACCTTC.

The CDR3 nucleotides are TGTGCCAGCAGCCAAGATAGGTGGCAGGACCCCTTCGGGTATGGCTACACCTTC. It translates to CASSQDRWQDPFGYGYTF. The chain recombines TRBV4-2 with TRBJ1-2; D is uncertain. The CDR3 runs to 18 residues. CDR1 LGHNA and CDR2 YNFKEQ come from the germline V gene. With 0 bases removed from V and 5 bases from J, the gap between germline ends came to 22 bases.

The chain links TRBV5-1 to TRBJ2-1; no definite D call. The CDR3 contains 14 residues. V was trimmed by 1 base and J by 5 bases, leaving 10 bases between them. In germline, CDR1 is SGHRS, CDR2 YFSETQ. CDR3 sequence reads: CASSLLAPHNEQFF. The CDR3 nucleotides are TGCGCCAGCAGCTTGTTGGCCCCCCACAATGAGCAGTTCTTC.

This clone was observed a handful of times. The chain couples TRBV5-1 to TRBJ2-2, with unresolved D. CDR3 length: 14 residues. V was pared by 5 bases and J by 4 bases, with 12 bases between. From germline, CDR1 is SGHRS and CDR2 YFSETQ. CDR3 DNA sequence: TGCGCCAGCAGGCGAGGCGATGTCACCGGGGAGCTGTTTTTT. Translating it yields CASRRGDVTGELFF.

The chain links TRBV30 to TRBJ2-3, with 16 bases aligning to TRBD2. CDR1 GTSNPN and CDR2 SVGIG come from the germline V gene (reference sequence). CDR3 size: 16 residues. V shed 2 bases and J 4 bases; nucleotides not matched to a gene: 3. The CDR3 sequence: CAWSSGLAGGADTQYF. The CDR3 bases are TGTGCCTGGAGTTCGGGACTAGCGGGGGGGGCAGATACGCAGTATTTT.

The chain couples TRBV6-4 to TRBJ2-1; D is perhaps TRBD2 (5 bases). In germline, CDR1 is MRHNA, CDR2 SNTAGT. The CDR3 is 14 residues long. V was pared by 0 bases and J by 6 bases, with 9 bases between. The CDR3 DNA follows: TGTGCCAGCAGTGACTCGAGTCGGGGCAATGAGCAGTTCTTC. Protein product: CASSDSSRGNEQFF.

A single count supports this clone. The CDR3 region has the DNA TGTGCCAGCAGTTATTCCAGGGGCTATGAGCAGTTCTTC. Its protein is CASSYSRGYEQFF. The J gene is TRBJ2-1, the V gene TRBV6-5; possibly TRBD1 for D (6 bases). Germline loops: CDR1 MNHEY, CDR2 SVGAGI. V lost 3 bases, J lost 8 bases, and 11 bases lay in between. The CDR3 is 13 amino acids.

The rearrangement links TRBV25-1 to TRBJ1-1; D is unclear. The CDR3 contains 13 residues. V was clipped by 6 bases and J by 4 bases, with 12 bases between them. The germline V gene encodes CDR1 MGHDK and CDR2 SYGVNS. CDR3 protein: CASSRDVGTEAFF. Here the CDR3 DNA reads TGTGCCAGCAGCCGCGACGTGGGCACTGAAGCTTTCTTT.

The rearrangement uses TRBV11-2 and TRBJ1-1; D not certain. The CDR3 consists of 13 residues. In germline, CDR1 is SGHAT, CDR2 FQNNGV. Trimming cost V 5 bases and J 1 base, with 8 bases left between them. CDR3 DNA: TGTGCCAGCAGCCGTGGCGGGAACACTGAAGCTTTCTTT. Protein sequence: CASSRGGNTEAFF.

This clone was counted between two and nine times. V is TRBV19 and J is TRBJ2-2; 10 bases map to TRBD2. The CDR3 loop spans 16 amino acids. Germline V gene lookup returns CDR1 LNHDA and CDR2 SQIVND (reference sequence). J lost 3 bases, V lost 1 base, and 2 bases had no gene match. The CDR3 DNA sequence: TGTGCCAGTAGTATAGGAGCGGGGGGGGACACCGGGGAGCTGTTTTTT. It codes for CASSIGAGGDTGELFF.

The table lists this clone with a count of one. The DNA of the CDR3 is TGCGCCAGCAGCCCCGACAGGAATATCTACGAGCAGTACTTC. Translating it yields CASSPDRNIYEQYF. The chain employs TRBV5-1 and TRBJ2-7, with D possibly TRBD1 on 6 matching bases. The germline gives CDR1 SGHRS, CDR2 YFSETQ. Trimming cost V 4 bases and J 3 bases, with 14 bases left between them. This CDR3 has 14 residues.

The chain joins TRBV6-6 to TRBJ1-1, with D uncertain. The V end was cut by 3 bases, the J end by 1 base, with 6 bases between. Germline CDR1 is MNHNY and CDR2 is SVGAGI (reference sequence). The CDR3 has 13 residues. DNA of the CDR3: TGTGCCAGCAGTTATGGGGAGAACACTGAAGCTTTCTTT. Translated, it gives CASSYGENTEAFF.